The rows below give T cell receptor beta chains drawn from one sample of a study of T cell changes during pregnancy in multiple sclerosis. The protocol was immunoSEQ multiplex PCR, while the TCRdb copy is restricted to in-frame clones and leaves out a portion. The table has approximately 40,000 clones, 90% to 97% seen once. This material consisted of peripheral blood, taken in the second trimester of pregnancy. The receptors shown here come from a female donor with multiple sclerosis, enrolled in a pregnancy study. The conserved cysteine and the conserved F or W are not part of the CDR3 here. A D gene is named only where the DNA matches it firmly.

cdr3_aa: ASGARIGPEAQY
j_call: TRBJ2-5
d_call: .
v_call: TRBV19

cdr3_aa: ASSLDRRGPDTQY
j_call: TRBJ2-3
d_call: .
v_call: TRBV7-2

cdr3_aa: ASSPTTGRGNEQF
j_call: TRBJ2-1
d_call: .
v_call: TRBV5-1

cdr3_aa: AWSVQCRGGHDTQY
j_call: TRBJ2-3
d_call: TRBD2
v_call: TRBV30

cdr3_aa: ASSLPLAGTYNEQF
j_call: TRBJ2-1
d_call: TRBD2
v_call: TRBV7-9

cdr3_aa: ASRLAGYNEQF
j_call: TRBJ2-1
d_call: TRBD2
v_call: TRBV2

cdr3_aa: ASSLTGDFTGVDTQY
j_call: TRBJ2-3
d_call: .
v_call: TRBV19

cdr3_aa: ASSVGSASYEQY
j_call: TRBJ2-7
d_call: .
v_call: TRBV9

cdr3_aa: ASSARDSLGDTQY
j_call: TRBJ2-3
d_call: TRBD1
v_call: TRBV18

cdr3_aa: ASSLEGDTLTGELF
j_call: TRBJ2-2
d_call: .
v_call: TRBV6-5

cdr3_aa: ASSSLRGGYT
j_call: TRBJ1-2
d_call: .
v_call: TRBV11-2

cdr3_aa: ASSLEGRGHTEAF
j_call: TRBJ1-1
d_call: .
v_call: TRBV11-2

cdr3_aa: ASSSDRAQYTDTQY
j_call: TRBJ2-3
d_call: .
v_call: TRBV6-5

cdr3_aa: ASRRTGQGYEQY
j_call: TRBJ2-7
d_call: TRBD1
v_call: TRBV28

cdr3_aa: ATSTTDHLGNTIY
j_call: TRBJ1-3
d_call: .
v_call: TRBV15